What follows is one T cell receptor beta chain and its context. The sample is drawn from a study of blood T cell repertoires in COVID-19. CDR3 size: 13 residues. Germline CDR1 is PRHDT and CDR2 is FYEKMQ (reference sequence). Between the trimmed V and J ends, which lost 2 bases and 3 bases, there was a span of 8 bases. Clones were sequenced by immunoSEQ multiplex PCR, and TCRdb holds only the in-frame ones, with some missing. The sample yields about 400,000 clones, roughly 89% seen once. Sequencing was performed on PBMCs or T cells enriched from blood (not recorded which). The chain is built from TRBV13 and TRBJ2-7; D is perhaps TRBD2 (5 bases). This clonotype was sampled from a woman aged 25 to 39 who had recovered from COVID-19. DNA of the CDR3: TGTGCCAGCAGCTTACGAGGACTCTACGAGCAGTACTTC. Protein sequence: CASSLRGLYEQYF.